This is a list of T cell receptor beta chains from one sample in a study of cytomegalovirus exposure and HLA in healthy donors. TCRdb's copy holds only in-frame clones and misses some; the assay was immunoSEQ multiplex PCR. This table has 180,000 or so clones, about 85% appearing once. The specimen sequenced was PBMCs. These receptors were collected from a girl between 10 and 17 years old in good health and CMV-seropositive. The CDR3 runs from the conserved cysteine through the conserved F or W.

V gene	J gene	CDR3 protein
TRBV19	TRBJ2-1	CASSLAETPYNEQFF
TRBV5-6	TRBJ2-6	CASSLGQGAAGANVLTF
TRBV7-6	TRBJ1-4	CASSDGTANNEKLFF
TRBV4-1	TRBJ1-2	CASSQEGAGWTNYGYTF
TRBV5-1	TRBJ2-1	CASSLQGPEQFF
TRBV6-5	TRBJ2-4	CASSPPGQGGDIQYF
TRBV7-8	TRBJ1-5	CASSPPGEGSNQPQHF
TRBV18	TRBJ2-7	CASSPPQPAGEQYF
TRBV7-2	TRBJ2-7	CASRPTGTWSEQYF
TRBV11-2	TRBJ2-7	CASSSLTSGSVVYEQYF
TRBV5-1	TRBJ2-3	CASSLWTSGSTDTQYF
TRBV7-2	TRBJ1-1	CASSLAQLNTEAFF
TRBV6-1	TRBJ2-1	CATNPGNEQFF
TRBV11-2	TRBJ2-2	CASSLSPTGELFF
TRBV5-4	TRBJ1-1	CASSPGQRNTEAFF
TRBV28	TRBJ2-7	CASSLDIYYEQYF
TRBV7-9	TRBJ1-1	CSSSPPGQLNTEAFF
TRBV30	TRBJ1-5	CAWSPTRVSLSNQPQHF
TRBV29-1	TRBJ2-1	CSVESASGRVYEQFF
TRBV6-5	TRBJ1-2	CASSLDLRGYGYTF
TRBV11-2	TRBJ1-2	CASSLGRGQVITIGYTF
TRBV11-2	TRBJ2-1	CASSFQIAGGPWDEQFF
TRBV6-6	TRBJ1-1	CASSYPTGRSAEAFF
TRBV19	TRBJ2-7	CASSPPLRGGEQYF
TRBV10-2	TRBJ2-2	CASMVQGNTGELFF
TRBV28	TRBJ2-7	CASSFDRWEGHYEQYF
TRBV19	TRBJ2-3	CASTPSGRAPDTQYF
TRBV6-5	TRBJ1-2	CASSPSGGGHGYTF
TRBV6-5	TRBJ1-5	CASSYSMQGSNQPQHF
TRBV18	TRBJ2-1	CASSPLDEQFF
TRBV6-7	TRBJ2-3	CASSRPGRTDTQYF
TRBV5-1	TRBJ2-5	CASSSSVQGQETQYF
TRBV9	TRBJ2-7	CASSEGTGVYYEQYF
TRBV5-6	TRBJ2-5	CASSWGLAGGEETQYF
TRBV5-6	TRBJ1-2	CASSLGGLEHGYTF
TRBV5-1	TRBJ1-1	CASSQGTGGPTEAFF
TRBV27	TRBJ1-2	CASSFSRAGGYTF
TRBV18	TRBJ2-2	CASSSSMGYTGELFF
TRBV25-1	TRBJ2-7	CASSSGWQGIYEQYF
TRBV2	TRBJ2-7	CASGGLRGYEQYF
TRBV6-6	TRBJ2-7	CASTRPGTSGVGEQYF
TRBV6-6	TRBJ1-2	CASSSTDRGLSGYTF
TRBV5-1	TRBJ2-6	CASNEDRVPGANVLTF
TRBV11-3	TRBJ1-1	CASSLGPNTEAFF
TRBV6-5	TRBJ1-1	CASSYGAGRLAEAFF
TRBV5-4	TRBJ1-2	CASSLELHYGYTF